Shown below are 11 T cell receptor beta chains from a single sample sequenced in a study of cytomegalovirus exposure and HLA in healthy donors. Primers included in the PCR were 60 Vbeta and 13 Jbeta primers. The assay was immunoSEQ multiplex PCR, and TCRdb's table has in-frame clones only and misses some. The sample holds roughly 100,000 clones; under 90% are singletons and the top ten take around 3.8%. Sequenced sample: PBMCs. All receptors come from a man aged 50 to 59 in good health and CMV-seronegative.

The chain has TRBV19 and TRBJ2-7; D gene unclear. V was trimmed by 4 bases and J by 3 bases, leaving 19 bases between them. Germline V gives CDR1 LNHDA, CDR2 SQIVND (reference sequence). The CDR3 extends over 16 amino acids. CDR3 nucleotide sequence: TGTGCCAGTAGTACCTTTATCCCCAGCGACCTCTACGAGCAGTACTTC. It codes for CASSTFIPSDLYEQYF.

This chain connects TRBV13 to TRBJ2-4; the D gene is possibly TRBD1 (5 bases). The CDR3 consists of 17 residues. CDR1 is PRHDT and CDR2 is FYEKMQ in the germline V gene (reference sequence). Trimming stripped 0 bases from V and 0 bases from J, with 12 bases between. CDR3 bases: TGTGCCAGCAGCTTAGGCCCCGGACAACTAGCCAAAAACATTCAGTACTTC. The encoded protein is CASSLGPGQLAKNIQYF. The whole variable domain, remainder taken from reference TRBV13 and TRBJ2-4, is AAGVIQSPRHLIKEKRETATLKCYPIPRHDTVYWYQQGPGQDPQFLISFYEKMQSDKGSIPDRFSAQQFSDYHSELNMSSLELGDSALYFCASSLGPGQLAKNIQYFGAGTRLSVL.

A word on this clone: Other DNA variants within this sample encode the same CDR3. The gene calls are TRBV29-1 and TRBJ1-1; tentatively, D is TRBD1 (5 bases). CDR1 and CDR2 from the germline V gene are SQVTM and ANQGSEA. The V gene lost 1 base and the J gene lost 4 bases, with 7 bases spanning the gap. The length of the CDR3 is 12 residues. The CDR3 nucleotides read TGCAGCGTTGAAGGCGGGGGCACTGAAGCTTTCTTT. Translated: CSVEGGGTEAFF.

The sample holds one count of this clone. This CDR3 is CASRAGSNTEAFF. Here the CDR3 DNA reads TGTGCCAGCAGGGCGGGGAGCAACACTGAAGCTTTCTTT. This chain uses TRBV6-1 with TRBJ1-1; D is unresolved. The V gene's germline CDR1 is MNHNS and CDR2 SASEGT. The CDR3 sequence is 13 residues long. The V gene lost 6 bases and the J gene lost 2 bases, with 10 bases spanning the gap.

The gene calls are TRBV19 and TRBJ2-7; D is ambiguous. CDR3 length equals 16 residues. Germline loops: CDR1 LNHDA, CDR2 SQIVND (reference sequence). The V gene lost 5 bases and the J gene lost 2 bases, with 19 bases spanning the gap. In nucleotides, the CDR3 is TGTGCCAGTAGTCTACGCTTAGGAGACTTTCCCTACGAGCAGTACTTC. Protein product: CASSLRLGDFPYEQYF.

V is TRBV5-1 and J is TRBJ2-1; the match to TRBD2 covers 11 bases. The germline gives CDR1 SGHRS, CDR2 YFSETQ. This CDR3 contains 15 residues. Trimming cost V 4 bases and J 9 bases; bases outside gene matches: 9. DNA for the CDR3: TGCGCCAGCAGCCTGGTAGCGGGAGGGGATGCTGAGCAGTTCTTC. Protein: CASSLVAGGDAEQFF.

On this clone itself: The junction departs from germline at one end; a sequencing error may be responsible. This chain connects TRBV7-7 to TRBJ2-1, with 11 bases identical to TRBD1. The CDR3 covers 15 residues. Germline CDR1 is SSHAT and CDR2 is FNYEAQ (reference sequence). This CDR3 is CASSVGTGGGNEQFF. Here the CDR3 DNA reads TGTGCTAGCAGCGTCGGGACAGGGGGGGGCAATGAGCAGTTCTTC.

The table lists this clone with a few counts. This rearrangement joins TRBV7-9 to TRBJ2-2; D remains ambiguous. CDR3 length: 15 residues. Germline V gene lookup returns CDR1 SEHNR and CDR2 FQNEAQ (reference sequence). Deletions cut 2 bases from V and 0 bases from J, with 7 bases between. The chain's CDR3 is CASSLQAPNTGELFF. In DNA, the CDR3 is TGTGCCAGCAGCTTACAAGCGCCGAACACCGGGGAGCTGTTTTTT. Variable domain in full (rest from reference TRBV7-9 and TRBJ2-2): DTGVSQNPRHKITKRGQNVTFRCDPISEHNRLYWYRQTLGQGPEFLTYFQNEAQLEKSRLLSDRFSAERPKGSFSTLEIQRTEQGDSAMYLCASSLQAPNTGELFFGEGSRLTVL.

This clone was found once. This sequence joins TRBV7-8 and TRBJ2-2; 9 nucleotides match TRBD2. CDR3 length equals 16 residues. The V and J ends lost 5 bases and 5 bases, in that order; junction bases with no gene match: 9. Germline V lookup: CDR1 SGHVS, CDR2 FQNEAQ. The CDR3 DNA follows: TGTGCCAGCAGCGACCGTAGCGGGAGACGGACCGGGGAGCTGTTTTTT. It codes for CASSDRSGRRTGELFF.

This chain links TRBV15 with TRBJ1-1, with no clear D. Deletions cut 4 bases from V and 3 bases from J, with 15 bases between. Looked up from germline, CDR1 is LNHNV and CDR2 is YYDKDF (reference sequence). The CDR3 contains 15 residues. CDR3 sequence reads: CATSTRGGVDTEAFF. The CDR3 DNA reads TGTGCCACCAGCACCAGAGGCGGGGTCGACACTGAAGCTTTCTTT.

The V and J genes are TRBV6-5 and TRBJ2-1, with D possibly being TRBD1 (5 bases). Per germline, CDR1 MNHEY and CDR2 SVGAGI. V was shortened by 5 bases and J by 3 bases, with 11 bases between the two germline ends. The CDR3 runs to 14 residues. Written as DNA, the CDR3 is TGTGCCAGCAGTCCCACAGGATTCTACAATGAGCAGTTCTTC. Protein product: CASSPTGFYNEQFF.